The 27 T cell receptor beta chains below come from one sample, sequenced in a study of T cell repertoires in cytomegalovirus infection. TCRdb reprocessed the reads via MiXCR and lists one record per CDR3 protein. Of some 310,000 distinct CDR3 sequences listed, 20% to 25% are singletons. For these receptors, no antigen is known. The sequences come from cultured PBMCs, collected from culture after CMV antigen stimulation. Receptors were obtained from a human donor in good health (CMV status not recorded). Some clones in this sample may be carry-over from other donors' samples.

This clonotype was counted ten times or more. The chain recombines TRBV7-6 with TRBJ1-3; no firm D call. With 1 base removed from V and 0 bases from J, the gap between germline ends came to 19 bases. Germline V gives CDR1 SGHVS, CDR2 FNYEAQ. This CDR3 comprises 19 residues. CDR3 coding DNA: TGTGCCAGCAGCTTAGGAACGGGGTTAGGGATCCGCTCTGGAAACACCATATATTTT. Amino acids: CASSLGTGLGIRSGNTIYF.

This clonotype was seen more than once but under ten times. The V call is TRBV11-3, the J call TRBJ2-1, with a tentative D call TRBD2 (5 bases). This CDR3 has 17 residues. The V end was cut by 4 bases, the J end by 6 bases, with 22 bases between. CDR1 is SGHNT and CDR2 is YENEEA in the germline V gene. Written as DNA, the CDR3 is TGTGCCAGCAGCTATAGGAGGAGCCCCGGGCAAGGCAATGAGCAGTTCTTC. As protein: CASSYRRSPGQGNEQFF.

This clonotype was seen a few times. The chain combines TRBV28 with TRBJ2-7; D may be TRBD2 (6 bases). The germline gives CDR1 MDHEN, CDR2 SYDVKM. V gave up 4 bases and J gave up 12 bases, with 22 bases separating them. The CDR3 spans 14 residues. CDR3 sequence reads: CASSSQGGTLTGYF. The CDR3 region has the DNA TGTGCCAGCAGTTCTCAGGGCGGGACCCTTACCGGGTACTTC.

The CDR3 here is CASSQTGIGGYTF. For the CDR3, the DNA is TGTGCCAGCAGCCAGACAGGGATTGGTGGCTACACCTTC. This chain uses TRBV13 with TRBJ1-2; 7 bases fit TRBD1. CDR1 and CDR2 from the germline V gene are PRHDT and FYEKMQ (reference sequence). The CDR3 runs 13 residues. With V trimmed by 5 bases and J by 7 bases, 7 bases remained unmatched.

This clonotype was seen a few times. The chain is built from TRBV27 and TRBJ1-2; D is perhaps TRBD1 (6 bases). The V and J ends lost 2 bases and 4 bases respectively, with 17 bases between them. The germline CDR1 and CDR2 sequences are MNHEY and SMNVEV (reference sequence). This CDR3 has 16 amino acids. The CDR3 here is CASSLTPGAPSYGYTF. DNA for the CDR3: TGTGCCAGCAGTTTAACCCCAGGGGCGCCCAGCTATGGCTACACCTTC.

This clonotype was counted ten times or more. The chain recombines TRBV23-1 with TRBJ2-7, with 7 positions matching TRBD1. TRBV23-1 is given ORF status, its function remaining uncertain. The V gene end was trimmed by 0 bases and the J gene end by 2 bases; junction bases not matched to a gene: 7. The CDR3 spans 16 residues. In DNA, the CDR3 is TGCGCCAGCAGTCAATCCCAAGGGGGCCGGACCTACGAGCAGTACGTC. Translated: CASSQSQGGRTYEQYV.

This chain joins TRBV25-1 and TRBJ1-6; D is undetermined. V lost 0 bases and J 6 bases, leaving 6 bases between the germline ends. Germline V lookup: CDR1 MGHDK, CDR2 SYGVNS. CDR3 length: 14 residues. The CDR3 protein is CASSEYLSNSPLHF. CDR3 nucleotides: TGTGCCAGCAGTGAATATTTGAGTAATTCACCCCTCCACTTT.

The V and J genes are TRBV4-1 and TRBJ1-2, with a tentative D call TRBD1 (5 bases). V was trimmed by 1 base and J by 3 bases, leaving 18 bases between them. The CDR3 runs 17 residues. The germline V gene encodes CDR1 MGHRA and CDR2 YSYEKL. This CDR3 is CASSQVGRVGGDYGYTF. As DNA, the CDR3 is TGCGCCAGCAGCCAAGTTGGGCGGGTCGGAGGGGACTATGGCTACACCTTC.

The sample holds many counts of this clonotype. This chain joins TRBV12-3 or TRBV12-4 and TRBJ2-7; D assignment may be TRBD1 or TRBD2 (6 bases each). This CDR3 has 12 amino acids. Trimming removed 10 bases at V and 6 bases at J, with 16 bases between. The CDR3 reads CATRGGTLEQYF. The CDR3 DNA reads TGTGCCACCAGGGGCGGGACGCTCGAGCAGTACTTC.

The chain has TRBV7-8 and TRBJ2-2, with 7 positions matching TRBD1. Germline lookup yields CDR1 SGHVS and CDR2 FQNEAQ. The CDR3 is made up of 15 amino acids. V trimming: 0 bases; J trimming: 6 bases; junction bases outside the gene matches: 4. The CDR3 reads CASSLAGTDAGELFF. DNA for the CDR3: TGTGCCAGCAGCTTAGCCGGGACAGATGCCGGGGAGCTGTTTTTT.

The J gene is TRBJ2-7, the V gene TRBV28, with 11 bases identical to TRBD2. Looked up from germline, CDR1 is MDHEN and CDR2 is SYDVKM. The CDR3 has 19 residues. After removal of 5 bases from V and 1 base from J, the junction contained 16 bases not matched to a gene. CDR3 DNA: TGTGCCAGCAGTCCTATCCCGGTACTAGCGGGAGATCAGTCCTACGAGCAGTACTTC. It translates to CASSPIPVLAGDQSYEQYF.

This chain connects TRBV12-3 or TRBV12-4 to TRBJ1-2; D is unclear. The CDR3 runs to 11 residues. Trimming removed 3 bases at V and 11 bases at J, with 10 bases between. The CDR3 protein is CASSFRQTYTF. The CDR3 bases are TGTGCCAGCAGTTTCAGGCAGACTTACACCTTC.

The sample holds many counts of this clonotype. J is TRBJ2-1 and V is TRBV6-2 or TRBV6-3; 9 bases map to TRBD2. With 8 bases clipped from V and 8 bases from J, the junction kept 13 bases outside the gene matches. The germline V gene encodes CDR1 MNHEY and CDR2 SVGEGT. The CDR3 totals 15 residues. The CDR3 reads CASYDPGLATDEQFF. The CDR3 region has the DNA TGTGCCAGCTACGATCCGGGACTAGCAACGGATGAGCAGTTCTTC.

This clonotype occurred a few times. The chain has TRBV25-1 and TRBJ1-1, with 8 bases lining up with TRBD1. The CDR3 covers 16 residues. In germline, CDR1 is MGHDK, CDR2 SYGVNS. V lost 3 bases and J lost 6; bases outside the gene matches: 12. The CDR3 loop is CASSDPDRAGVSEAFF. As DNA, the CDR3 is TGTGCCAGCAGTGACCCGGACAGGGCGGGTGTCTCTGAAGCTTTCTTT.

As for this clonotype: This clone may be a read error of a much larger clone one base away. The chain couples TRBV7-2 to TRBJ1-4; 8 bases match TRBD1. Germline V gene data show CDR1 as SGHTA and CDR2 as FQGNSA. The CDR3 has 16 amino acids. The CDR3 protein is CDSSHGQGWANEKLFF. The DNA of the CDR3 is TGTGACAGCAGCCACGGACAGGGTTGGGCTAATGAAAAACTGTTTTTT.

The table lists this clonotype with a few counts. This rearrangement joins TRBV7-2 to TRBJ2-7, with a tentative D call TRBD2 (6 bases). Germline lookup yields CDR1 SGHTA and CDR2 FQGNSA. Trimming stripped 4 bases from V and 3 bases from J, with 22 bases between. This CDR3 region has 17 residues. CDR3 nucleotides: TGTGCCAGCAGCTCCCGGGACTCCAATTTTTGGAGCTACGAGCAGTACTTC. It is translated as CASSSRDSNFWSYEQYF.

This clonotype was seen repeatedly, ten times or more. This chain links TRBV7-8 with TRBJ2-3; 7 nucleotides agree with TRBD2. Germline CDR1 reads SGHVS; CDR2 reads FQNEAQ. The CDR3 contains 19 residues. The V segment lost 2 bases and the J segment 3 bases; nucleotides outside the gene matches: 17. The CDR3 here is CASSLRRGTGPGGTDTQYF. The CDR3 DNA reads TGTGCCAGCAGCTTACGGCGGGGAACAGGTCCGGGGGGAACAGATACGCAGTATTTT.

This clonotype was counted at least ten times. The chain carries TRBV7-2 and TRBJ1-6; 7 bases align to TRBD1. Germline V gives CDR1 SGHTA, CDR2 FQGNSA. The junction had 17 bases not matched to a gene; V was cut back by 5 bases and J by 7 bases. This CDR3 comprises 18 residues. The CDR3 region is CASSPPGGGWVSNSPLHF. CDR3 bases: TGTGCCAGCAGCCCCCCAGGGGGGGGATGGGTATCGAATTCACCCCTCCACTTT.

The chain has TRBV4-1 and TRBJ1-2, with TRBD1 matching over 7 bases. This CDR3 is built from 15 residues. The germline gives CDR1 MGHRA, CDR2 YSYEKL. V shed 2 bases and J 7 bases; nucleotides not matched to a gene: 10. The CDR3 protein is CASSQPLDRVPGYTF. DNA of the CDR3: TGCGCCAGCAGCCAACCCTTAGACAGGGTCCCTGGCTACACCTTC.

This clonotype was counted ten times or more. The chain uses TRBV7-6 and TRBJ2-7; D is unresolved. The CDR3 spans 12 residues. Trimming pared 5 bases from V and 6 bases from J, leaving 11 bases between. Germline assignment: CDR1 SGHVS and CDR2 FNYEAQ. CDR3 in amino acids: CASSLARSEQYF. The DNA of the CDR3 is TGTGCCAGCAGCCTCGCACGGAGCGAGCAGTACTTC. Supplemented by reference TRBV7-6 and TRBJ2-7, the full variable domain reads GAGVSQSPRYKVTKRGQDVALRCDPISGHVSLYWYRQALGQGPEFLTYFNYEAQQDKSGLPNDRFSAERPEGSISTLTIQRTEQRDSAMYRCASSLARSEQYFGPGTRLTVT.

This clonotype showed up just a few times. The V call is TRBV25-1, the J call TRBJ1-4; TRBD1 might be the D (5 bases). This CDR3 has 12 amino acids. Trimming left V 7 bases short and J 8 bases short, with 11 bases between. Germline V gives CDR1 MGHDK, CDR2 SYGVNS. CDR3 nucleotides: TGTGCCAGCAAGGGGATGAGGGAAAAACTGTTTTTT. Translating it yields CASKGMREKLFF. The full variable domain, in which reference TRBV25-1 and TRBJ1-4 provide the parts outside the CDR3, is EADIYQTPRYLVIGTGKKITLECSQTMGHDKMYWYQQDPGMELHLIHYSYGVNSTEKGDLSSESTVSRIRTEHFPLTLESARPSHTSQYLCASKGMREKLFFGSGTQLSVL.

The CDR3 protein is CASTAGGGLGPEAFF. In DNA, the CDR3 is TGTGCCAGCACCGCCGGGGGGGGGCTTGGCCCTGAAGCTTTCTTT. V and J are TRBV7-9 and TRBJ1-1; a weak D match, TRBD1 (6 bases). Germline loops: CDR1 SEHNR, CDR2 FQNEAQ (reference sequence). This CDR3 is built from 15 residues. The germline V and J ends were trimmed by 7 bases and 6 bases, with 21 bases remaining between them. Full variable domain (remainder filled in from reference TRBV7-9 and TRBJ1-1): DTGVSQNPRHKITKRGQNVTFRCDPISEHNRLYWYRQTLGQGPEFLTYFQNEAQLEKSRLLSDRFSAERPKGSFSTLEIQRTEQGDSAMYLCASTAGGGLGPEAFFGQGTRLTVV.

The V gene is TRBV29-1, the J gene TRBJ1-1, with D unresolved. V gave up 5 bases and J gave up 4 bases, with 14 bases separating them. The CDR3 consists of 13 residues. From germline, CDR1 is SQVTM and CDR2 ANQGSEA. As DNA, the CDR3 is TGCAGCGTTACAGACCCGGGCCGCACTGAAGCTTTCTTT. This encodes CSVTDPGRTEAFF.

V usage is TRBV9 and J usage is TRBJ2-2, with a possible D match to TRBD1 (6 bases). This CDR3 is built from 14 residues. CDR1 and CDR2 from the germline V gene are SGDLS and YYNGEE. The V and J ends lost 4 bases and 3 bases respectively, with 10 bases between them. The chain's CDR3 is CASSPGTYTGELFF. CDR3 DNA: TGTGCCAGCAGCCCCGGGACATACACCGGGGAGCTGTTTTTT.

This clonotype was picked up many times. V is TRBV11-2 and J is TRBJ1-6; 7 bases agree with TRBD1. Trimming cost V 4 bases and J 0 bases; bases outside gene matches: 9. Looked up from germline, CDR1 is SGHAT and CDR2 is FQNNGV. The CDR3 extends over 18 amino acids. The CDR3 DNA reads TGTGCCAGCAGCTCGCTTGGACAGGCTGACTCCTATAATTCACCCCTCCACTTT. It yields the protein CASSSLGQADSYNSPLHF.

This clonotype was detected only a few times. The rearrangement uses TRBV2 and TRBJ2-3; D unresolved. The ends were cut back, 5 bases at V and 5 bases at J, with 14 bases in the middle. This CDR3 spans 14 amino acids. Germline V gene sequence: CDR1 SNHLY, CDR2 FYNNEI. CDR3 DNA sequence: TGTGCCAGCAGTATAACGGACCAGTTAGATACGCAGTATTTT. It is translated as CASSITDQLDTQYF.

In its sample, this clonotype was seen a few times. This chain links TRBV12-3 or TRBV12-4 with TRBJ1-1; the D is unclear. This CDR3 contains 14 residues. The germline V and J ends were trimmed by 5 bases and 1 base, with 11 bases remaining between them. In DNA, the CDR3 is TGTGCCAGCAGTCCAACTTACAGGAACACTGAAGCTTTCTTT. Its protein product is CASSPTYRNTEAFF.